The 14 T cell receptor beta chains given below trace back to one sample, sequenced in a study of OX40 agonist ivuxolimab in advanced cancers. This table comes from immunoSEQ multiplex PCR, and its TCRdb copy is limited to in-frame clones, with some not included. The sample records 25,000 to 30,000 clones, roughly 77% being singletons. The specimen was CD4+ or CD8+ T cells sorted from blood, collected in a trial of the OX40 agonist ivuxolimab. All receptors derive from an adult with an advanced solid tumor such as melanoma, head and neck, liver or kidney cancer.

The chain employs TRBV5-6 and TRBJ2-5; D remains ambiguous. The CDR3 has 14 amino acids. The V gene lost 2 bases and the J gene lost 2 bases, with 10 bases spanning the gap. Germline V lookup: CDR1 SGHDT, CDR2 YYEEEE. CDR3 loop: CASSLHGLQETQYF. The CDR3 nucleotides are TGTGCCAGCAGCTTACATGGATTACAAGAGACCCAGTACTTC.

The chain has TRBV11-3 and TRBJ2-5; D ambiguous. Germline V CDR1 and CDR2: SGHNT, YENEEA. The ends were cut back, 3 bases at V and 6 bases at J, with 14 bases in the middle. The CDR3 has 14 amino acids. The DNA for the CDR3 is TGTGCCAGCAGCTTTATAGGACGGACCAAGACCCAGTACTTC. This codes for CASSFIGRTKTQYF.

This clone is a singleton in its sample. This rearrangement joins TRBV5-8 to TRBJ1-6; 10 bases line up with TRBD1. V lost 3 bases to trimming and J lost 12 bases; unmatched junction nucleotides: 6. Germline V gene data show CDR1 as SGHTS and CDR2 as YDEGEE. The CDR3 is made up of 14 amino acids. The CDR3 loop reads CASSYGTGDVPLHF. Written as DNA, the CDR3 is TGTGCCAGCAGCTATGGGACAGGGGACGTACCCCTCCACTTT.

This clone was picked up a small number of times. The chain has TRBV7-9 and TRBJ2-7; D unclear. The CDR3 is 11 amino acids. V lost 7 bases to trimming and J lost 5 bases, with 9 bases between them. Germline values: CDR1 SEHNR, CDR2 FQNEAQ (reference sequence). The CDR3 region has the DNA TGTGCCAGCACCGATCGGCACGAGCAGTACTTC. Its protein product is CASTDRHEQYF.

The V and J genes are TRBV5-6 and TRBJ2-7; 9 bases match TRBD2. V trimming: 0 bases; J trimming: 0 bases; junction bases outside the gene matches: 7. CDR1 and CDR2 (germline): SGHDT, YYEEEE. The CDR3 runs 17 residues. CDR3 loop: CASSLAASGIHSYEQYF. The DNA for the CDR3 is TGTGCCAGCAGCTTGGCCGCTAGCGGGATTCACTCCTACGAGCAGTACTTC.

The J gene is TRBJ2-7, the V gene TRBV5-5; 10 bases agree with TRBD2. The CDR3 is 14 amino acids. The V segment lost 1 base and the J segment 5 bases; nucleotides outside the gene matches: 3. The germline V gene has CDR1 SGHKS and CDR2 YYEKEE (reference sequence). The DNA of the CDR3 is TGTGCCAGCAGCTTGAGCGGGAGGGGCAACGAGCAGTACTTC. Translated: CASSLSGRGNEQYF.

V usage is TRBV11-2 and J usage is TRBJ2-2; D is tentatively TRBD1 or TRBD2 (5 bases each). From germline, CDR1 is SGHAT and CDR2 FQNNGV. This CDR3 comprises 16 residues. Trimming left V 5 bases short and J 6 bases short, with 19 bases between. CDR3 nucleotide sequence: TGTGCCAGCAGCCCGTTTGGGCCCCTGGGGGCCGGGGAGCTGTTTTTT. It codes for CASSPFGPLGAGELFF.

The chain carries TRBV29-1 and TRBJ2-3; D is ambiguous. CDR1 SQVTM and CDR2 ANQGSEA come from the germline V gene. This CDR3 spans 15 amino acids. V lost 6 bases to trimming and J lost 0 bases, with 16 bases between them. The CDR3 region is CSVVRLTFSTDTQYF. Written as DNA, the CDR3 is TGCAGCGTGGTGAGACTCACTTTCAGCACAGATACGCAGTATTTT.

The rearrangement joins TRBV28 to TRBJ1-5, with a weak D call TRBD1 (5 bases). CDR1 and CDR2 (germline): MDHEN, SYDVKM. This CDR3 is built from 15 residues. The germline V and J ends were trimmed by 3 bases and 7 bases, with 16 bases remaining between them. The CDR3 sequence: CASSLAGRGYQPQHF. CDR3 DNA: TGTGCCAGCAGTTTGGCAGGGAGAGGGTACCAGCCCCAGCATTTT.

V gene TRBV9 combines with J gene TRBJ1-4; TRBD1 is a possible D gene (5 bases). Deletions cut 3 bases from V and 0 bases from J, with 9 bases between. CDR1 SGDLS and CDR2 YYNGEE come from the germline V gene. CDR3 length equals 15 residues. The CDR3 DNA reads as TGTGCCAGCAGCGCCGGGGCTGCAACTAATGAAAAACTGTTTTTT. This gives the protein CASSAGAATNEKLFF.

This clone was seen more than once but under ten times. The CDR3 region is CASGGGTNANYGYTF. The CDR3 nucleotides read TGTGCTAGTGGTGGGGGGACAAACGCTAACTATGGCTACACCTTC. This rearrangement joins TRBV12-5 to TRBJ1-2; D might be TRBD1 (6 bases). Trimming stripped 5 bases from V and 0 bases from J, with 13 bases between. The CDR3 totals 15 residues. Germline CDR1 LGHNT, CDR2 FRNRAP. Full variable domain (outside the CDR3, taken from reference TRBV12-5 and TRBJ1-2): DARVTQTPRHKVTEMGQEVTMRCQPILGHNTVFWYRQTMMQGLELLAYFRNRAPLDDSGMPKDRFSAEMPDATLATLKIQPSEPRDSAVYFCASGGGTNANYGYTFGSGTRLTVV.

The CDR3 region has the DNA TGTGCCAGCAGCTCACCAAGGGACGGGGCTAGGGAGCAGTACTTC. Translation: CASSSPRDGAREQYF. This chain joins TRBV7-9 and TRBJ2-7; the D call may be TRBD1 or TRBD2 (5 bases each). Germline V CDR1 and CDR2: SEHNR, FQNEAQ (reference sequence). Between the trimmed V and J ends, which lost 4 bases and 7 bases, there was a span of 20 bases. The CDR3 has 15 amino acids.

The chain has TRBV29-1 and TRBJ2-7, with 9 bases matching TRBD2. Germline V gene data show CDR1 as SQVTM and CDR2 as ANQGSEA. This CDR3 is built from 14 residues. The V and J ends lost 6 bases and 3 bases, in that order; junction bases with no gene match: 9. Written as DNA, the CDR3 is TGCAGCGTCGTAGCGGGAGTGGGGCTCTACGAGCAGTACTTC. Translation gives CSVVAGVGLYEQYF.

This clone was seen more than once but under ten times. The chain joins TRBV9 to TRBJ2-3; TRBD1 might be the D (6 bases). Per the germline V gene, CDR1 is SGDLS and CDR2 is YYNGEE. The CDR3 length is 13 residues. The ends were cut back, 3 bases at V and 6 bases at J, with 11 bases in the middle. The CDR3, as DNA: TGTGCCAGCAGCGATGGGGGCGCCGATACGCAGTATTTT. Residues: CASSDGGADTQYF.